The 25 T cell receptor beta chains reported below all come from one sample, sequenced in a study of CD8 T cells in ankylosing spondylitis. TCRdb fed the 5' RACE reads into MiXCR, producing one record per CDR3 protein. Of about 320,000 distinct CDR3 sequences in the sample, around 10% were seen once. The specimen was blood, either unsorted or a sorted T cell fraction (not recorded which). The receptors were gathered from a female donor with ankylosing spondylitis or in good health (not recorded which).

This clonotype was detected many times. J is TRBJ1-5 and V is TRBV28; D gene ambiguous. The germline V gene has CDR1 MDHEN and CDR2 SYDVKM. This CDR3 spans 15 amino acids. Trimming removed 8 bases at V and 0 bases at J, with 14 bases between. The CDR3 DNA reads as TGTGCCAGCTTAATGTTCAAATATAGCAATCAGCCCCAGCATTTT. Encoded protein: CASLMFKYSNQPQHF. Drawing the rest from reference TRBV28 and TRBJ1-5, the complete variable domain is DVKVTQSSRYLVKRTGEKVFLECVQDMDHENMFWYRQDPGLGLRLIYFSYDVKMKEKGDIPEGYSVSREKKERFSLILESASTNQTSMYLCASLMFKYSNQPQHFGDGTRLSIL.

This clonotype occurred a few times. The chain has TRBV11-2 and TRBJ1-6; TRBD1 agrees at 11 bases. V shed 4 bases, J shed 8 bases, and the junction held 7 bases outside the gene matches. The CDR3 runs to 16 residues. Per germline, CDR1 SGHAT and CDR2 FQNNGV. For the CDR3, the DNA is TGTGCCAGCAGCTACCACGGACAGGGGGCGGATTCACCCCTCCACTTT. Protein: CASSYHGQGADSPLHF.

This clonotype was counted at least ten times. The V call is TRBV20-1, the J call TRBJ2-1; 9 nucleotides match TRBD2. This CDR3 contains 13 residues. Germline CDR1 reads DFQATT; CDR2 reads SNEGSKA (reference sequence). V shed 7 bases and J 3 bases; nucleotides not matched to a gene: 4. The CDR3 loop reads CSVRTSVYNEQFF. The DNA of the CDR3 is TGCAGTGTAAGGACTAGCGTCTACAATGAGCAGTTCTTC.

In this sample, this clonotype turned up many times. The chain links TRBV20-1 to TRBJ2-3; 12 positions match TRBD2. This CDR3 comprises 17 residues. The J segment lost 3 bases and the V segment lost 6 bases, leaving 13 bases of the junction unmatched. Germline V lookup: CDR1 DFQATT, CDR2 SNEGSKA (reference sequence). The CDR3 region has the DNA TGCAGTGCCCCGCCCCTTACTAGCGGGAGGTCGACAGATACGCAGTATTTT. Its protein is CSAPPLTSGRSTDTQYF.

The chain is built from TRBV20-1 and TRBJ2-5, with D possibly being TRBD2 (5 bases). Looked up from germline, CDR1 is DFQATT and CDR2 is SNEGSKA (reference sequence). Deletions cut 6 bases from V and 2 bases from J, with 16 bases between. The CDR3 spans 14 residues. DNA for the CDR3: TGCAGTGCCAACCGTCACGGGGTTCAAGAGACCCAGTACTTC. It encodes CSANRHGVQETQYF.

The chain has TRBV3-1 and TRBJ1-1; TRBD1 matches 9 bases. Per germline, CDR1 LGHDT and CDR2 YNNKEL (reference sequence). J gave up 5 bases and V 8 bases, and 9 bases lay outside the gene matches. CDR3 length: 14 residues. The CDR3 spells CASCLGQGRTEAFF. The CDR3 nucleotides read TGTGCCAGCTGCCTTGGACAGGGGAGGACTGAAGCTTTCTTT.

Turning to this clonotype: Its ends do not fully match the called genes, so a read error is possible. The chain carries TRBV7-9 and TRBJ2-1; TRBD2 might be the D (5 bases). Germline V gene sequence: CDR1 SEHNR, CDR2 FQNEAQ (reference sequence). This CDR3 contains 10 residues. The CDR3 DNA reads as TGTGCCTGCAGCGAACTAGTGCAGTTCTTC. It yields the protein CACSELVQFF.

This clonotype was recorded at least ten times. V and J are TRBV7-8 and TRBJ1-1; D is uncertain. The CDR3 consists of 14 residues. The V end was cut by 2 bases, the J end by 1 base, with 8 bases between. Germline V gene lookup returns CDR1 SGHVS and CDR2 FQNEAQ. The CDR3 DNA is TGTGCCAGCAGCTTATGGACGGCGAACACTGAAGCTTTCTTT. It is translated as CASSLWTANTEAFF.

This clonotype was counted at least ten times. The chain carries TRBV20-1 and TRBJ1-3; TRBD1 agrees at 7 bases. The CDR3 is 14 residues long. The ends lost 3 bases at V and 2 bases at J; junction bases unmatched: 4. Germline values: CDR1 DFQATT, CDR2 SNEGSKA (reference sequence). The CDR3 spells CSARTGLAGNTIYF. The CDR3 DNA reads TGCAGTGCTAGGACAGGGCTGGCTGGAAACACCATATATTTT.

This clonotype was recorded a few times. This chain links TRBV3-1 with TRBJ1-1; D is unclear. The CDR3 contains 12 residues. The germline gives CDR1 LGHDT, CDR2 YNNKEL (reference sequence). V was clipped by 1 base and J by 2 bases, with 2 bases between them. DNA for the CDR3: TGTGCCAGCAGCCAAGCAAACACTGAAGCTTTCTTT. This sequence encodes CASSQANTEAFF.

The sample holds a few counts of this clonotype. CDR3 nucleotides: TGCGCCAGCAGCCACGCCGAGGGGTCCGGGGAGCTGTTTTTT. Residues: CASSHAEGSGELFF. This chain uses TRBV5-1 with TRBJ2-2, with D possibly called TRBD1 or TRBD2 (5 bases each). The CDR3 length is 14 residues. Trimming removed 4 bases at V and 6 bases at J, with 13 bases between. The V gene's germline CDR1 is SGHRS and CDR2 YFSETQ.

The rearrangement links TRBV5-1 to TRBJ1-5, with TRBD1 as a possible D gene (6 bases). Germline V lookup: CDR1 SGHRS, CDR2 YFSETQ. V was trimmed by 4 bases and J by 4 bases, leaving 12 bases between them. This CDR3 region has 14 residues. CDR3: CASSPEGQNQPQHF. DNA of the CDR3: TGCGCCAGCAGCCCGGAGGGACAAAATCAGCCCCAGCATTTT.

This clonotype was seen more than once but under ten times. This chain uses TRBV7-2 with TRBJ2-3; D is possibly TRBD2 (6 bases). V shed 5 bases and J shed 8 bases, with 20 bases lying between them. The CDR3 is made up of 15 amino acids. In germline, CDR1 is SGHTA, CDR2 FQGNSA. CDR3 coding DNA: TGTGCCAGCAGCCCCGGGGTTGGCGGGGTCGGTACGCAGTATTTT. It codes for CASSPGVGGVGTQYF.

This clonotype was detected ten times or more. V usage is TRBV29-1 and J usage is TRBJ2-1; TRBD1 or TRBD2 may be the D gene (5 bases each). V lost 5 bases and J 4 bases, leaving 15 bases between the germline ends. The CDR3 is 14 amino acids. CDR1 SQVTM and CDR2 ANQGSEA come from the germline V gene. DNA for the CDR3: TGCAGCGTTCGCAGGGTCTCGGGATACAATGAGCAGTTCTTC. It translates to CSVRRVSGYNEQFF.

This clonotype was seen repeatedly, ten times or more. This rearrangement joins TRBV5-1 to TRBJ2-3; 12 positions match TRBD2. This CDR3 contains 15 residues. Trimming cost V 4 bases and J 9 bases; bases outside gene matches: 9. Germline assignment: CDR1 SGHRS and CDR2 YFSETQ. CDR3 bases: TGCGCCAGCAGCCCGACTAGCGGGGGCCCAGGGACGCAGTATTTT. Translated: CASSPTSGGPGTQYF.

This clonotype was detected only once. This could be a read error, since a much larger clone is one nucleotide away. The chain employs TRBV20-1 and TRBJ2-1; 10 nucleotides align to TRBD2. The CDR3 runs to 15 residues. CDR1 DFQATT and CDR2 SNEGSKA come from the germline V gene (reference sequence). As DNA, the CDR3 is TGCAGTGCTAGAGTGAGTCTAGCGGGGGACAATGAGCAGTTATTC. Amino acids: CSARVSLAGDNEQLF.

The table lists this clonotype with many counts. The chain joins TRBV21-1 to TRBJ2-1; the D call of TRBD2 is as the table states it, not checked on the DNA. TRBV21-1 is shown as a pseudogene. This CDR3 is 17 amino acids long. As DNA, the CDR3 is TGTGCCAGCAGCAAAGGACTAGCGGGAGCGATCGAGAATGAGCAGTTCTTC. Translating gives CASSKGLAGAIENEQFF.

Notes on this clonotype: This may come from a read error, since a much larger clone is one base off. Written as DNA, the CDR3 is TGCAGTGCAAGAACATGGAGTACGGGTTCACCCCTCCACTTT. The encoded protein is CSARTWSTGSPLHF. J is TRBJ1-6 and V is TRBV20-1; no clear D gene. This CDR3 contains 14 residues. Deletions cut 6 bases from V and 9 bases from J, with 18 bases between. The germline gives CDR1 DFQATT, CDR2 SNEGSKA (reference sequence).

The chain combines TRBV27 with TRBJ1-5; 12 positions match TRBD1. Looked up from germline, CDR1 is MNHEY and CDR2 is SMNVEV (reference sequence). The V and J ends lost 6 bases and 5 bases, in that order; junction bases with no gene match: 8. CDR3 size: 16 residues. This CDR3 reads CASRLLGTGGHQPQHF. In nucleotides, the CDR3 is TGTGCCAGCAGGCTCCTCGGGACAGGGGGCCATCAGCCCCAGCATTTT.

As regards this clonotype: Possible read error: a much larger clone is one base away. The CDR3 here is CARSLPKHDTNTGELFF. The CDR3 nucleotides are TGCGCCCGCAGCCTGCCAAAGCACGACACGAACACCGGGGAGCTGTTTTTT. The chain employs TRBV5-1 and TRBJ2-2; D ambiguous. Per germline, CDR1 SGHRS and CDR2 YFSETQ. The CDR3 spans 17 residues.

Only a few counts were recorded for this clonotype. V is TRBV11-2 and J is TRBJ2-4; TRBD2 matches at 16 bases. CDR1 and CDR2 (germline): SGHAT, FQNNGV. The CDR3 runs 19 residues. The trim removed 5 bases at V and 6 bases at J, leaving 13 bases unmatched. The CDR3 DNA sequence: TGTGCCAGCAGCGCGACAGGTGTCGGGACTAGCGGGAGGGCAAACATTCAGTACTTC. Residues: CASSATGVGTSGRANIQYF. The whole variable domain, filled in from reference TRBV11-2 and TRBJ2-4, reads EAGVAQSPRYKIIEKRQSVAFWCNPISGHATLYWYQQILGQGPKLLIQFQNNGVVDDSQLPKDRFSAERLKGVDSTLKIQPAKLEDSAVYLCASSATGVGTSGRANIQYFGAGTRLSVL.

This clonotype was seen ten or more times. V usage is TRBV20-1 and J usage is TRBJ1-6; 8 bases fit TRBD1. CDR3 size: 18 residues. The ends lost 6 bases at V and 4 bases at J; junction bases unmatched: 17. In germline, CDR1 is DFQATT, CDR2 SNEGSKA (reference sequence). DNA for the CDR3: TGCAGTGCAGATTCGGCGGGGACAGGAAGTCGTTATAATTCACCCCTCCACTTT. It translates to CSADSAGTGSRYNSPLHF.

This clonotype was seen many times. The J gene is TRBJ2-1, the V gene TRBV20-1; D perhaps matches TRBD2 (5 bases). CDR3 length equals 15 residues. The germline V and J ends were trimmed by 6 bases and 7 bases, with 22 bases remaining between them. The germline V gene has CDR1 DFQATT and CDR2 SNEGSKA (reference sequence). Here the CDR3 reads CSAPDSLTPGNEQFF. In DNA, the CDR3 is TGCAGTGCCCCTGACTCGTTAACCCCGGGGAATGAGCAGTTCTTC.

V is TRBV3-1 and J is TRBJ1-5, with a tentative D call TRBD1 (6 bases). In germline, CDR1 is LGHDT, CDR2 YNNKEL (reference sequence). V was shortened by 7 bases and J by 3 bases, with 22 bases between the two germline ends. This CDR3 region has 17 residues. CDR3 sequence (DNA): TGTGCCAGCACCCTATCCACGCCCAGGGGACTCAATCAGCCCCAGCATTTT. Translated, it gives CASTLSTPRGLNQPQHF.

This clonotype was detected many times. The rearrangement links TRBV5-1 to TRBJ2-1; 11 bases map to TRBD2. The CDR3 is 15 amino acids. Germline V lookup: CDR1 SGHRS, CDR2 YFSETQ. V lost 3 bases, J lost 12 bases, and 11 bases stayed unmatched. DNA for the CDR3: TGCGCCAGCAGCTCCCTACAGCGGACTAGCGGGTGGCAGTTCTTC. Its translation is CASSSLQRTSGWQFF.